These 3 T cell receptor beta chains came from one sample sequenced in a study of CD8+CD57+ T cells in acquired aplastic anemia. Genomic DNA provided the template from which TCR beta VDJ and CDR3 profiles were obtained. TCRdb used MiXCR to reprocess the reads, holding one entry per CDR3 protein. Altogether about 400,000 distinct CDR3 sequences are present, 65% to 75% being singletons, with the ten largest covering under 5%. The sequenced material came from sorted CD4+, CD8+, or CD8+CD57+ T cells (not recorded which) from PBMCs. These TCRs come from a human donor in good health, serving as a control.

As to this clonotype: One junction end disagrees with the germline gene, perhaps due to a read error. The chain is built from TRBV25-1 and TRBJ2-7; D may be TRBD1 (6 bases). Germline CDR1 is MGHDK and CDR2 is SYGVNS. The CDR3 consists of 13 residues. CDR3 bases: TGTGCCTGCAGTGACAGGAGTCCCTACGAGCAGTACTTC. Amino acid sequence: CACSDRSPYEQYF.

This clonotype appeared a few times. V and J are TRBV25-1 and TRBJ2-3; 8 bases are a match to TRBD2. The CDR3 totals 14 residues. Germline CDR1 and CDR2: MGHDK and SYGVNS. Losses at the gene ends were 6 bases for V and 3 bases for J; bases not matched to a gene: 5. The CDR3, as DNA: TGTGCCAGCAGCTCCTTAGCGGGAACAGATACGCAGTATTTT. Translation: CASSSLAGTDTQYF.

A note on this clonotype: One end of the junction varies from germline; a read error may be responsible. The gene calls are TRBV7-8 and TRBJ1-6; weak D call: TRBD1 (5 bases). From germline, CDR1 is SGHVS and CDR2 FQNEAQ. The CDR3 is 14 residues long. The CDR3 is CASSISGAGETQYF. The CDR3 nucleotides read TGTGCCAGCAGCATTAGCGGGGCGGGGGAAACCCAGTACTTT.